This T cell receptor beta chain was identified in a study of shared clonotypes between healthy human individuals. Here immunoSEQ multiplex PCR was the method, and the copy in TCRdb shows in-frame clones only, minus some. The sample consists of 600,000 to 750,000 clones, approximately 77% of them appearing once. Germline V CDR1 and CDR2: SGHTS, YDEGEE. V lost 4 bases, J lost 4 bases, and 10 bases stayed unmatched. This CDR3 comprises 15 residues. The V and J genes are TRBV5-8 and TRBJ2-7, with 8 positions matching TRBD1. The receptor comes from a woman aged 25 to 45 in good health. Sequencing used memory CD4+ T cells sorted from blood. The subset is: CD45RA-negative fraction. The chain's CDR3 is CASSTRPGGLYEQYF. In nucleotides, the CDR3 is TGTGCCAGCAGCACTCGTCCAGGGGGCTTATACGAGCAGTACTTC.